This TCR beta chain was sequenced in a study of technical replicates of blood from a handful of donors. The CDR3 extends over 17 amino acids. With 0 bases clipped from V and 2 bases from J, the junction kept 7 bases outside the gene matches. Per the germline V gene, CDR1 is KGHSH and CDR2 is LQKENI. The protocol was immunoSEQ multiplex PCR, while the TCRdb copy is restricted to in-frame clones and leaves out a portion. The table shows under 85,000 clones, with under 95% occurring only once. The specimen was T cells isolated from PBMCs. This chain connects TRBV18 to TRBJ1-5; the match to TRBD1 covers 7 bases. This TCR came from a human donor in good health. The CDR3 here is CASSPPGRGTGNQPQHF. DNA of the CDR3: TGTGCCAGCTCACCACCGGGCAGGGGGACGGGCAATCAGCCCCAGCATTTT. Filled out from reference TRBV18 and TRBJ1-5, the complete variable domain reads NAGVMQNPRHLVRRRGQEARLRCSPMKGHSHVYWYRQLPEEGLKFMVYLQKENIIDESGMPKERFSAEFPKEGPSILRIQQVVRGDSAAYFCASSPPGRGTGNQPQHFGDGTRLSIL.